This T cell receptor (beta chain) was identified during a study of shared clonotypes between healthy human individuals. On the study more broadly: The cohort had two women and a few men, ages 18 to 49.

Trimming took 5 bases from V and 5 from J; bases not matched to a gene: 5. Germline loops: CDR1 SGHAT, CDR2 FQNNGV. The CDR3 runs to 15 residues. Broader study findings: Among the subsets, naive ones generally showed larger estimated richness than memory ones. Genetic and exposure-history diversity was limited by the few donors.

Turning to this clone: The antigen is unknown.

Original data processing: Quality scores were absent from the junction-only immunoSEQ sequences, so filtering differed. Measured with immunoSEQ multiplex PCR; TCRdb has only the in-frame clones, and not every one. The DNA gave D and trimming, while V, J and clone size come from that table. The sample shows a few million clones, almost 96% of them seen only once. The receptor's source is a man between 18 and 35 years old in good health. The chain couples TRBV11-2 to TRBJ1-6; 8 nucleotides match TRBD1. Sequenced: naive CD4+ T cells sorted from blood. Subset: CD45RA+ positively selected. Written as DNA, the CDR3 is TGTGCCAGCAGCCCAACGACAGGGGATAATTCACCCCTCCACTTT. As protein: CASSPTTGDNSPLHF.